The text below deals with one T cell receptor beta chain. In germline, CDR1 is SGHRS, CDR2 YFSETQ. Trimming took 4 bases from V and 9 from J; bases not matched to a gene: 7. There are 15 residues in the CDR3. The sample belongs to a study of blood T cell repertoires in COVID-19. Study information: From the United States, Italy and Spain came samples of acute and convalescent COVID-19.

Per the original methods: Estimation of nucleated cell counts relied on the amplification of reference gene primers. The repertoire was sequenced with immunoSEQ multiplex PCR; TCRdb's copy has only in-frame clones and lacks some. V, J and clone size derive from that table, while D and trimming were established from the DNA sequence. The sample holds under 300,000 clones; nearly 90% are singletons and the top ten take 4% to 5%. The material sequenced was peripheral blood. The chain joins TRBV5-1 to TRBJ2-1; TRBD2 matches 13 bases. The TCR sequence derives from a woman aged 35 to 49 who had recovered from COVID-19. CDR3 residues: CASSRGTSGISEQFF. DNA of the CDR3: TGCGCCAGCAGCCGCGGGACTAGCGGGATAAGTGAGCAGTTCTTC.